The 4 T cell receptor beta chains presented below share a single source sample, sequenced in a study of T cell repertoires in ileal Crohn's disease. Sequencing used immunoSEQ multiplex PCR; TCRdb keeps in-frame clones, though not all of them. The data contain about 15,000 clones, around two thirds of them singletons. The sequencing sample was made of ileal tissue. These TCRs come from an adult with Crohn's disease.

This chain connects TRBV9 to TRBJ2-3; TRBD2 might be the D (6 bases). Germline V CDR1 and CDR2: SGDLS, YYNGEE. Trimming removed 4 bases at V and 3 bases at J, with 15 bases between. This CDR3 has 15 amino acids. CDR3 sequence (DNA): TGTGCCAGCAGCACCAGTGGGGGGTCAACAGATACGCAGTATTTT. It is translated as CASSTSGGSTDTQYF.

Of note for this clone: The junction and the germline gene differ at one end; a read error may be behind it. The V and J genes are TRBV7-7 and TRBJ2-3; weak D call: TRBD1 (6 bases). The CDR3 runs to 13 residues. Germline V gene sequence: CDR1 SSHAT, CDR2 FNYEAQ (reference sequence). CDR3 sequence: CASSRERGSTQYF. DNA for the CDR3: TGTGCTAGCAGCCGCGAAAGGGGGTCTACGCAGTATTTT.

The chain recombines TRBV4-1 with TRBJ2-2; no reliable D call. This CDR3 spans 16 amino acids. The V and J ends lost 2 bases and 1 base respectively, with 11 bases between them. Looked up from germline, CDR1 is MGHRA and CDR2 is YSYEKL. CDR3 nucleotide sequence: TGCGCCAGCAGCCAATTGGTACAATGGAACACCGGGGAGCTGTTTTTT. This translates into CASSQLVQWNTGELFF.

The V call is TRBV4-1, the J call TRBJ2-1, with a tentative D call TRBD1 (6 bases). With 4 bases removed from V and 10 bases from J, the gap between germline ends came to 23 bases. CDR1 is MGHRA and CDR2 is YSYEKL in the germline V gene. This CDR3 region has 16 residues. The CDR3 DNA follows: TGCGCCAGCAGCCTCTTAGTGAGTCGAGAGAGGGGGGAGCAGTTCTTC. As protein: CASSLLVSRERGEQFF.